This is a list of T cell receptor beta chains from one sample in a study of blood T cells in healthy people across ages. Using its own MiXCR run on the 5' RACE reads, TCRdb lists one record per CDR3 protein. The sample lists 750,000 to 950,000 distinct CDR3 sequences, about 53% occurring once. Sequencing used blood. The receptors were sampled from a man at least 80 years old in good health. CDR3s include the opening cysteine and the closing phenylalanine or tryptophan. D genes are given only for firm matches. Rows may omit the clone size; those that give it use once, few, many or a size class.

j_gene: TRBJ2-5
abundance: .
v_gene: TRBV5-1
d_gene: .
CDR3nt: TGCGCCAGCACGTTGGGGGAAGAGACCCAGTACTTC
CDR3aa: CASTLGEETQYF

j_gene: TRBJ1-2
abundance: once
v_gene: TRBV5-6
d_gene: .
CDR3nt: TGTGCCAGCACCATCACCGCCAGGGCTAACTATGGCTACACCTTC
CDR3aa: CASTITARANYGYTF

j_gene: TRBJ2-4
abundance: .
v_gene: TRBV29-1
d_gene: .
CDR3nt: TGCAGCGTCGCACAGGGAAACATAGCCAAAAACATTCAGTACTTC
CDR3aa: CSVAQGNIAKNIQYF

j_gene: TRBJ2-5
abundance: few
v_gene: TRBV20-1
d_gene: .
CDR3nt: TGCAGTGCTAGAGACGGGGACTTCCAAGAGACCCAGTACTTC
CDR3aa: CSARDGDFQETQYF

j_gene: TRBJ2-1
abundance: .
v_gene: TRBV20-1
d_gene: .
CDR3nt: TGCAGTGCTAGTTTTGGACAGATGATCAATGAGCAGTTCTTC
CDR3aa: CSASFGQMINEQFF

j_gene: TRBJ2-7
abundance: .
v_gene: TRBV5-6
d_gene: TRBD1
CDR3nt: TGTGCCAGCAGCTTGGTACCCGGACAGGGATCCTACGAGCAGTACTTC
CDR3aa: CASSLVPGQGSYEQYF

j_gene: TRBJ2-3
abundance: .
v_gene: TRBV12-3/TRBV12-4
d_gene: TRBD1
CDR3nt: TGTGCTTCACAGGACAGGGGGAGCACAGATACGCAGTATTTT
CDR3aa: CASQDRGSTDTQYF

j_gene: TRBJ1-2
abundance: few
v_gene: TRBV6-6
d_gene: .
CDR3nt: TGTGCCAGCAGTTACGGAATTTCGCACGATGGCTACACCTTC
CDR3aa: CASSYGISHDGYTF

j_gene: TRBJ2-2
abundance: .
v_gene: TRBV5-1
d_gene: TRBD2
CDR3nt: TGCGCCAGCCGAAGCCCGGGACTAGCGGGAGGCGGCGGGGAGCTGTTTTTT
CDR3aa: CASRSPGLAGGGGELFF

j_gene: TRBJ2-4
abundance: .
v_gene: TRBV28
d_gene: .
CDR3nt: TGTGCCAGCAGTCCTACTTCGATGGTAAAGGGGAGGAACATTCAGTACTTC
CDR3aa: CASSPTSMVKGRNIQYF

j_gene: TRBJ2-5
abundance: few
v_gene: TRBV4-2
d_gene: TRBD2
CDR3nt: TGTGCCAGCAGCCAAGGCGGCAGCGGGAGAGGGGGAGAGACCCAGTACTTC
CDR3aa: CASSQGGSGRGGETQYF

j_gene: TRBJ2-5
abundance: .
v_gene: TRBV18
d_gene: TRBD2
CDR3nt: TGTGCCAGCTCACCACGGGGGATTGGCGGGACTAGCAACAAAGAGACCCAGTACTTC
CDR3aa: CASSPRGIGGTSNKETQYF

j_gene: TRBJ1-5
abundance: .
v_gene: TRBV7-2
d_gene: .
CDR3nt: TGTGCCAGCAGCTTAAATCGGAGGGACCCCTCACGTCAGCCCCAGCATTTT
CDR3aa: CASSLNRRDPSRQPQHF

j_gene: TRBJ2-7
abundance: .
v_gene: TRBV5-1
d_gene: .
CDR3nt: TGCGCCAGCAGCTTGGGTCTGGGAGAGTCCTACGAGCAGTACTTC
CDR3aa: CASSLGLGESYEQYF

j_gene: TRBJ2-5
abundance: .
v_gene: TRBV5-4
d_gene: .
CDR3nt: TGTGCCAGCAGCCCAGGATTAGCGGGTCTAGGGGGTTACCAGGAGACCCAGTACTTC
CDR3aa: CASSPGLAGLGGYQETQYF

j_gene: TRBJ1-2
abundance: .
v_gene: TRBV18
d_gene: .
CDR3nt: TGTGCCAGCTCCCCAACAGGGTACTATGGCTACACCTTC
CDR3aa: CASSPTGYYGYTF

j_gene: TRBJ2-4
abundance: .
v_gene: TRBV12-3/TRBV12-4
d_gene: TRBD2
CDR3nt: TGTGCCAGCAGTCCTAGCGGGAGGGCCGGGGTCTATGAGCAGTACTTC
CDR3aa: CASSPSGRAGVYEQYF

j_gene: TRBJ2-5
abundance: .
v_gene: TRBV5-1
d_gene: .
CDR3nt: TGCGCCAGCAGCTTGACGCTATTAGGCAATGAGCAGTACTTC
CDR3aa: CASSLTLLGNEQYF

j_gene: TRBJ2-1
abundance: few
v_gene: TRBV20-1
d_gene: .
CDR3nt: TGCAGTGCTACCCCAGGGGCCACCCGCGATGAGCAGTTCTTC
CDR3aa: CSATPGATRDEQFF

j_gene: TRBJ2-5
abundance: .
v_gene: TRBV5-1
d_gene: .
CDR3nt: TGCGCCAGCAGCTTGGCCCTTCCGGGGTACCAAGAGACCCAGTACTTC
CDR3aa: CASSLALPGYQETQYF

j_gene: TRBJ1-6
abundance: .
v_gene: TRBV20-1
d_gene: TRBD1
CDR3nt: TGCAGTGCACCGGACAGGGGGCCTAATTCACCCCTCCACTTT
CDR3aa: CSAPDRGPNSPLHF

j_gene: TRBJ2-1
abundance: few
v_gene: TRBV7-3
d_gene: .
CDR3nt: TGTGCCAGCAGCTTAGGACCCCCACCGAATGAGCAGTTCTTC
CDR3aa: CASSLGPPPNEQFF

j_gene: TRBJ1-5
abundance: .
v_gene: TRBV20-1
d_gene: .
CDR3nt: TGCAGTGCCAGAGAGGCCCGGGGGGTCGGTCAGCCCCAGCATTTT
CDR3aa: CSAREARGVGQPQHF

j_gene: TRBJ1-3
abundance: .
v_gene: TRBV7-2
d_gene: TRBD1
CDR3nt: TGTGCCAGCAGCTTAGGACAGGGAGAATACACCATATATTTT
CDR3aa: CASSLGQGEYTIYF

j_gene: TRBJ2-7
abundance: .
v_gene: TRBV6-5
d_gene: TRBD1
CDR3nt: TGTGCCAGCACAAGGGACAGAGCCTCCTACGAGCAGTACTTC
CDR3aa: CASTRDRASYEQYF

j_gene: TRBJ2-7
abundance: few
v_gene: TRBV2
d_gene: .
CDR3nt: TGTGCCAGCAGTGAAGAGCCAGGGGTAACCTACGAGCAGTACTTC
CDR3aa: CASSEEPGVTYEQYF

j_gene: TRBJ1-2
abundance: .
v_gene: TRBV7-8
d_gene: TRBD1
CDR3nt: TGTGCCAGCAGCTTAGAAACAGGGGGCTCCTATGGCTACACCTTC
CDR3aa: CASSLETGGSYGYTF

j_gene: TRBJ1-1
abundance: few
v_gene: TRBV7-2
d_gene: .
CDR3nt: TGTGCCAGCAGTCCGGGCAGGGCCACTGAAGCTTTCTTT
CDR3aa: CASSPGRATEAFF

j_gene: TRBJ2-2
abundance: .
v_gene: TRBV20-1
d_gene: .
CDR3nt: TGCAGTGCTTCAGCGGGCAACACCGGGGAGCTGTTTTTT
CDR3aa: CSASAGNTGELFF

j_gene: TRBJ2-7
abundance: .
v_gene: TRBV15
d_gene: TRBD1
CDR3nt: TGTGCCCCCAGCAGAGACAGGGGTTACGAGCAGTACTTC
CDR3aa: CAPSRDRGYEQYF

j_gene: TRBJ2-1
abundance: .
v_gene: TRBV18
d_gene: .
CDR3nt: TGTGCCAGCTCACCAAAACGGGGTGTTCAGCAGTTCTTC
CDR3aa: CASSPKRGVQQFF

j_gene: TRBJ2-3
abundance: .
v_gene: TRBV12-3/TRBV12-4
d_gene: TRBD2
CDR3nt: TGTGCCAGCAGCCGCGGGACTAGCGGGAGGGGAAGATACGCGTATTTT
CDR3aa: CASSRGTSGRGRYAYF

j_gene: TRBJ2-5
abundance: few
v_gene: TRBV10-3
d_gene: TRBD1
CDR3nt: TGTGCCATCAGTGAGGGGACAGAGGGGGAGACCCAGTACTTC
CDR3aa: CAISEGTEGETQYF

j_gene: TRBJ2-1
abundance: .
v_gene: TRBV24-1
d_gene: .
CDR3nt: TGTGCCACCAGTGAGTCACCGAGTAGAAATGAGCAGTTCTTC
CDR3aa: CATSESPSRNEQFF

j_gene: TRBJ1-2
abundance: .
v_gene: TRBV20-1
d_gene: TRBD1
CDR3nt: TGCAGTGCTGGGGGACAGGGCCTCTATGGCTACACCTTC
CDR3aa: CSAGGQGLYGYTF

j_gene: TRBJ2-1
abundance: few
v_gene: TRBV5-1
d_gene: .
CDR3nt: TGCGCCAGCAGCCGCAGGGATCCCGCCAGCTCCTACAATGAGCAGTTCTTC
CDR3aa: CASSRRDPASSYNEQFF

j_gene: TRBJ2-7
abundance: .
v_gene: TRBV7-7
d_gene: .
CDR3nt: TGTGCTAGCAGCTTGCCCGTAACGACGGGCTACGAGCAGTACTTC
CDR3aa: CASSLPVTTGYEQYF

j_gene: TRBJ2-7
abundance: .
v_gene: TRBV10-3
d_gene: TRBD1
CDR3nt: TGCGCCATCAGTGAGAGACAGGGGGCGAGTTACGAGCAGTACTTC
CDR3aa: CAISERQGASYEQYF

j_gene: TRBJ2-5
abundance: .
v_gene: TRBV29-1
d_gene: TRBD1
CDR3nt: TGCAGCGTTGAAGATAGGACAGGGCTAAAAGAGACCCAGTACTTC
CDR3aa: CSVEDRTGLKETQYF

j_gene: TRBJ2-7
abundance: .
v_gene: TRBV12-3/TRBV12-4
d_gene: .
CDR3nt: TGTGCCAGCAGTCCGCGTGGCTATACCTACGAGCAGTACTTC
CDR3aa: CASSPRGYTYEQYF

j_gene: TRBJ2-5
abundance: .
v_gene: TRBV5-6
d_gene: TRBD1
CDR3nt: TGTGCCAGCAGCACCCGGGACAGGGGATCTCAGCAGTACTTC
CDR3aa: CASSTRDRGSQQYF

j_gene: TRBJ2-7
abundance: few
v_gene: TRBV5-1
d_gene: .
CDR3nt: TGCGCCAGCAGCCCCCATGCGGGTGGGACCTACGAGCAGTACTTC
CDR3aa: CASSPHAGGTYEQYF

j_gene: TRBJ1-2
abundance: .
v_gene: TRBV29-1
d_gene: .
CDR3nt: TGCAGCGTTGAAGCGGTTAACTATGGCTACACCTTC
CDR3aa: CSVEAVNYGYTF

j_gene: TRBJ2-7
abundance: few
v_gene: TRBV5-1
d_gene: TRBD2
CDR3nt: TGCGCCAGCAGCTTGCCCCCTAGCGGGGGAACCTACGAGCAGTACTTC
CDR3aa: CASSLPPSGGTYEQYF

j_gene: TRBJ2-5
abundance: few
v_gene: TRBV7-2
d_gene: .
CDR3nt: TGTGCCAGCAGCTTAGTTACACATGGGCAAGAGACCCAGTACTTC
CDR3aa: CASSLVTHGQETQYF